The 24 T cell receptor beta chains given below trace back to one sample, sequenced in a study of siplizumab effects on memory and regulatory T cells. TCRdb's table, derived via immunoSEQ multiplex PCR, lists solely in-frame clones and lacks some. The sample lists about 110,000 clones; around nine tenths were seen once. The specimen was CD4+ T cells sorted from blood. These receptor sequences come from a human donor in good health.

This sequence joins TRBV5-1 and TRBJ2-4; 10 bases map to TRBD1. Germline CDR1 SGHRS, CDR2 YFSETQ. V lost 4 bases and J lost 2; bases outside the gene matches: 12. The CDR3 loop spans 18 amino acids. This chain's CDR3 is CASSSPGTGVETKNIQYF. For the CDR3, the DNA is TGCGCCAGCAGCAGTCCCGGGACAGGGGTTGAAACCAAAAACATTCAGTACTTC.

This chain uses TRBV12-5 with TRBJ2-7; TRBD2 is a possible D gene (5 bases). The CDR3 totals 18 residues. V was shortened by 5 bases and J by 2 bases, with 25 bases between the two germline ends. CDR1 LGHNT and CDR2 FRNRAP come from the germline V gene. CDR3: CASGRKGLLGFDAYEQYF. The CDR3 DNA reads TGTGCTAGTGGTCGAAAAGGACTTCTGGGGTTTGACGCCTACGAGCAGTACTTC.

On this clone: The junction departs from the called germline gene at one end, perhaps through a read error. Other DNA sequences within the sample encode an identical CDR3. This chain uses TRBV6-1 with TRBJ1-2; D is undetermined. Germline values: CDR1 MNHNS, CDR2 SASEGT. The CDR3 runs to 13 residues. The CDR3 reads CARSRTLGYGYTF. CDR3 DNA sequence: TGTGCCAGGAGCCGGACGTTGGGGTATGGTTACACCTTC.

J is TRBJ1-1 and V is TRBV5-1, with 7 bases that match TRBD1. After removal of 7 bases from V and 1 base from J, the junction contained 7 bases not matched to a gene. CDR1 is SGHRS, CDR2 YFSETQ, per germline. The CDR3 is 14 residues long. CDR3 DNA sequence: TGCGCCAGCTCCAGGGGGAGGGAGAACACTGAAGCTTTCTTT. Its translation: CASSRGRENTEAFF.

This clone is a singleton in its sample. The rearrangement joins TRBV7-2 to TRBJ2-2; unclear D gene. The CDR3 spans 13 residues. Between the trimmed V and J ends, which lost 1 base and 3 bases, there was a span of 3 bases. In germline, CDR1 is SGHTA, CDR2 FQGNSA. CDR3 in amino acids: CASSLVYTGELFF. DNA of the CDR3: TGTGCCAGCAGCTTAGTATACACCGGGGAGCTGTTTTTT. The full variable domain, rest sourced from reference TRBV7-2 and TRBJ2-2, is GAGVSQSPSNKVTEKGKDVELRCDPISGHTALYWYRQSLGQGLEFLIYFQGNSAPDKSGLPSDRFSAERTGGSVSTLTIQRTQQEDSAVYLCASSLVYTGELFFGEGSRLTVL.

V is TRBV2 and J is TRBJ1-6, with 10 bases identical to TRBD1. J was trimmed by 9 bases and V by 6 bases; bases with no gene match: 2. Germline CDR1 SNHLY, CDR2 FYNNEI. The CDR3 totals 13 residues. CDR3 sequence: CASSRDRGSPLHF. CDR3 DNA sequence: TGTGCCAGCAGCCGGGACAGGGGTTCACCCCTCCACTTT.

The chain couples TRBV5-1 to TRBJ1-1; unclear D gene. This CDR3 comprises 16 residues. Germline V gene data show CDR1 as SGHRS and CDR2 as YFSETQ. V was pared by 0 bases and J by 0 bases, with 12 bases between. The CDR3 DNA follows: TGCGCCAGCAGCTTGGGCGATTGGGGAATGAACACTGAAGCTTTCTTT. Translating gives CASSLGDWGMNTEAFF.

CDR3 amino acids: CASTLVGGTGDEQFF. CDR3 in DNA: TGTGCCAGCACTTTGGTAGGGGGGACGGGGGATGAGCAGTTCTTC. This chain joins TRBV2 and TRBJ2-1; perhaps D is TRBD1 or TRBD2 (6 bases each). Trimming cost V 7 bases and J 8 bases, with 21 bases left between them. CDR1 SNHLY and CDR2 FYNNEI come from the germline V gene. The CDR3 has 15 amino acids.

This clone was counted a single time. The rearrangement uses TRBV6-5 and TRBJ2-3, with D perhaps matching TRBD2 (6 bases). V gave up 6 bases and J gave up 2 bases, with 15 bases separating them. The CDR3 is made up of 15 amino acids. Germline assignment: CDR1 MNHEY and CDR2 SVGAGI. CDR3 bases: TGTGCCAGCAGGCGGGGCCCCTTGTCCACAGATACGCAGTATTTT. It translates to CASRRGPLSTDTQYF.

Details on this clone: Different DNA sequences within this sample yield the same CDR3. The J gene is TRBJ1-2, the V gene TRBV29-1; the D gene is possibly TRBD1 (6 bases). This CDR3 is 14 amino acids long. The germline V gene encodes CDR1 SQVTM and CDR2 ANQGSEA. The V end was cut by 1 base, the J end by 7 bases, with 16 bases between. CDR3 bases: TGCAGCGTTGAAGGAAGTTGGGGGGCGGGTGGCTACACCTTC. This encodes CSVEGSWGAGGYTF. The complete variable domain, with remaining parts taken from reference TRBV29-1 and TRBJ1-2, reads SAVISQKPSRDICQRGTSLTIQCQVDSQVTMMFWYRQQPGQSLTLIATANQGSEATYESGFVIDKFPISRPNLTFSTLTVSNMSPEDSSIYLCSVEGSWGAGGYTFGSGTRLTVV.

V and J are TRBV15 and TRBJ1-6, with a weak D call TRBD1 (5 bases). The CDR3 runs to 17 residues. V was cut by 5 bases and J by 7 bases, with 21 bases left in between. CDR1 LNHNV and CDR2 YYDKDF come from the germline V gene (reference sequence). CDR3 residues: CATSGWLGESSNSPLHF. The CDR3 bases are TGTGCCACCAGCGGGTGGTTGGGGGAATCAAGCAATTCACCCCTCCACTTT.

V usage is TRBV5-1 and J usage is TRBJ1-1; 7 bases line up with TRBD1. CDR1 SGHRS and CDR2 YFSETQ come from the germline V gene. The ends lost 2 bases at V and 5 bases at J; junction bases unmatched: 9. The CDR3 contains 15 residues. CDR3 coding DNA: TGCGCCAGCAGCTTTATTGACAGGGAGGGAACTGAAGCTTTCTTT. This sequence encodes CASSFIDREGTEAFF.

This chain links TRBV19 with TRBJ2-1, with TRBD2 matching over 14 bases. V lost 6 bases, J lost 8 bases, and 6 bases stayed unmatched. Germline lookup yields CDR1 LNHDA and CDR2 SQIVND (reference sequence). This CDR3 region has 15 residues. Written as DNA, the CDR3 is TGTGCCAGTAGCGCGGGGACTAGCGGGAGCGATGAGCAGTTCTTC. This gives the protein CASSAGTSGSDEQFF.

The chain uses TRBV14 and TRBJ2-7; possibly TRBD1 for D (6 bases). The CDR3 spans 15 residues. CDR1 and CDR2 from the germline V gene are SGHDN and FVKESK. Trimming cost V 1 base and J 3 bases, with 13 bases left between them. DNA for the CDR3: TGTGCCAGCAGCCAAGGGTACAGGGCCTACTACGAGCAGTACTTC. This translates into CASSQGYRAYYEQYF.

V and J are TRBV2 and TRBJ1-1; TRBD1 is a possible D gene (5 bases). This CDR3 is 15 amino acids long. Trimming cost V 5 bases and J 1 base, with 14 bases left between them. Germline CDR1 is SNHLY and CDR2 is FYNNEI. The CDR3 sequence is CASSIGGAGNTEAFF. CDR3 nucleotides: TGTGCCAGCAGTATCGGAGGGGCCGGGAACACTGAAGCTTTCTTT.

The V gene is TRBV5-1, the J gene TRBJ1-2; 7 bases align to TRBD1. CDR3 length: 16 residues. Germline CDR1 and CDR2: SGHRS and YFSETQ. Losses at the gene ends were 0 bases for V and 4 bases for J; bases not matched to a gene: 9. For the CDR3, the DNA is TGCGCCAGCAGCTTGGGACAGGGACAAGATCCCTATGGCTACACCTTC. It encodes CASSLGQGQDPYGYTF.

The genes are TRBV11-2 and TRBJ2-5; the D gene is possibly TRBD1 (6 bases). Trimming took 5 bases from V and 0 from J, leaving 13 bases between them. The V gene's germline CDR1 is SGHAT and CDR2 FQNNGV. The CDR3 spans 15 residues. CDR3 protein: CASSRTGRNQETQYF. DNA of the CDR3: TGTGCCAGCAGCCGCACAGGGCGCAACCAAGAGACCCAGTACTTC.

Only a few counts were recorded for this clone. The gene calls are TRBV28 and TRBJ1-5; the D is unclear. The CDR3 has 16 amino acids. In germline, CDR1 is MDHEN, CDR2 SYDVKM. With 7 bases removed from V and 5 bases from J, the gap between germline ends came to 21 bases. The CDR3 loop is CASTPSGLTRDQPQHF. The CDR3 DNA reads TGTGCCAGCACCCCAAGCGGTTTAACGAGGGATCAGCCCCAGCATTTT.

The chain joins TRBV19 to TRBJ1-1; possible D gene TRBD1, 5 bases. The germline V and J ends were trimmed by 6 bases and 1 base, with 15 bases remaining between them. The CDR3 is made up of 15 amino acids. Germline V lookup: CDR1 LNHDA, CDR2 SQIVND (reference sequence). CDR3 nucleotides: TGTGCCAGTAGAAGTTACAGGACCAAGAACACTGAAGCTTTCTTT. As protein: CASRSYRTKNTEAFF.

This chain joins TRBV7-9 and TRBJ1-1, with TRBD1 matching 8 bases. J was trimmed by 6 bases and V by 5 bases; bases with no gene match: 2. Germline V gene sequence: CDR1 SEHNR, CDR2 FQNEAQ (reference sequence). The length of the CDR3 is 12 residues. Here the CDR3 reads CASSQGASEAFF. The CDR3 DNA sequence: TGTGCCAGCAGCCAGGGGGCTTCTGAAGCTTTCTTT. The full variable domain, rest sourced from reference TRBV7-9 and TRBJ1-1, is DTGVSQNPRHKITKRGQNVTFRCDPISEHNRLYWYRQTLGQGPEFLTYFQNEAQLEKSRLLSDRFSAERPKGSFSTLEIQRTEQGDSAMYLCASSQGASEAFFGQGTRLTVV.

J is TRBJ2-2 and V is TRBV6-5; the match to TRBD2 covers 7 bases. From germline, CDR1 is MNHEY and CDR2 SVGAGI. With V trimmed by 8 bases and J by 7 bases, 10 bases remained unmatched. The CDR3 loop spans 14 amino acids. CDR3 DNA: TGTGCCAGCGGAACTAGCGCGGTAGGCGGGGAGCTGTTTTTT. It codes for CASGTSAVGGELFF.

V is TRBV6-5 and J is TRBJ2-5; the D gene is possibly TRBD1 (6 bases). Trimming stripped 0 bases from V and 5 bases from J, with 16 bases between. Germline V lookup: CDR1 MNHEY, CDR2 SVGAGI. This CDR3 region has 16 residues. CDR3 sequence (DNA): TGTGCCAGCAGTTACTCGACTTTCACAGGGAGTGAGACCCAGTACTTC. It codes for CASSYSTFTGSETQYF.

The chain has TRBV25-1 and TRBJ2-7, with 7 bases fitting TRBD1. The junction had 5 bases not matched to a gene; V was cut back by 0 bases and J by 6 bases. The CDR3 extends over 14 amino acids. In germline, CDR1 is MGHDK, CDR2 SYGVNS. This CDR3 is CASSEYLQGSEQYF. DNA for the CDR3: TGTGCCAGCAGTGAATACTTACAGGGGAGCGAGCAGTACTTC.

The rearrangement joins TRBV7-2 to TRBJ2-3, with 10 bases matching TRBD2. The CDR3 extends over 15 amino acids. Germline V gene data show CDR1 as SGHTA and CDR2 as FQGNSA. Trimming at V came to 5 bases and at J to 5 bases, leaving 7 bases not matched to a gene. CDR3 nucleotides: TGTGCCAGCAGCATTAGCGGGAGGATCTTAGATACGCAGTATTTT. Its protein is CASSISGRILDTQYF.